The present entry profiles one T cell receptor beta chain with its context. What it recognizes is unknown. The data were obtained in a study of T cell responses to AZD1222 COVID-19 vaccine. It was second doses at about 4 or about 12 weeks that were pooled. The CDR3 covers 12 residues. The V gene lost 5 bases and the J gene lost 1 base, with 6 bases spanning the gap. Germline loops: CDR1 SGHRS, CDR2 YFSETQ. Study-wide points: Variant regions that are unmutated are reportedly the target of nearly half of spike-specific TCRs.

Only in-frame clones appear in the TCRdb table, and some are missing; sequencing was by immunoSEQ multiplex PCR. The sample lists about 120,000 clones, approximately 90% occurring once. This specimen consisted of peripheral blood, obtained 28 days after the second AZD1222 dose. The chain employs TRBV5-1 and TRBJ1-1, with D possibly matching TRBD1 (5 bases). The clonotype comes from an adult who received the AZD1222 COVID-19 vaccine. CDR3 loop: CASRGTNTEAFF. For the CDR3, the DNA is TGCGCCAGCAGGGGGACGAACACTGAAGCTTTCTTT.